One sample yielded the 19 T cell receptor beta chains listed below, sequenced in a study of T cell responses to AZD1222 COVID-19 vaccine. Here immunoSEQ multiplex PCR was the method, and the copy in TCRdb shows in-frame clones only, minus some. The top ten hold 2.5% to 3.5% of the sample, which has around 150,000 clones, 92% seen once. The source material was peripheral blood, sampled 28 days after the second AZD1222 dose. Receptors were obtained from an adult who received the AZD1222 COVID-19 vaccine.

The rearrangement links TRBV6-5 to TRBJ2-5; TRBD2 agrees at 11 bases. This CDR3 comprises 15 residues. The J segment lost 1 base and the V segment lost 3 bases, leaving 1 base of the junction unmatched. Per germline, CDR1 MNHEY and CDR2 SVGAGI. The CDR3 DNA reads as TGTGCCAGCAGTTATCTAGCGGGAGGCCAAGAGACCCAGTACTTC. Encoded protein: CASSYLAGGQETQYF.

This clone appeared a few times. The J gene is TRBJ1-5, the V gene TRBV28, with TRBD1 matching 9 bases. The CDR3 is 13 residues long. The ends lost 8 bases at V and 5 bases at J; junction bases unmatched: 4. Looked up from germline, CDR1 is MDHEN and CDR2 is SYDVKM. CDR3 nucleotides: TGTGCCAGCCAGGACAGGGGTTATCAGCCCCAGCATTTT. As protein: CASQDRGYQPQHF.

The chain joins TRBV6-2 or TRBV6-3 to TRBJ2-5; D is ambiguous. The V gene lost 1 base and the J gene lost 4 bases, with 4 bases spanning the gap. CDR3 length: 12 residues. Germline V gene sequence: CDR1 MNHEY, CDR2 SVGEGT. For the CDR3, the DNA is TGTGCCAGCAGTTACTGGCGAGAGACCCAGTACTTC. This translates into CASSYWRETQYF.

The CDR3 nucleotides are TGTGCCAGCAGGCGCCCCCCTGGGACAGGAGCGAACACTGAAGCTTTCTTT. It encodes CASRRPPGTGANTEAFF. This sequence joins TRBV9 and TRBJ1-1, with TRBD1 matching over 8 bases. The germline V gene has CDR1 SGDLS and CDR2 YYNGEE. V lost 5 bases and J lost 1; bases outside the gene matches: 13. The CDR3 consists of 17 residues.

The chain has TRBV25-1 and TRBJ1-5; no clear D. V was cut by 6 bases and J by 3 bases, with 9 bases left in between. The CDR3 runs to 13 residues. The germline gives CDR1 MGHDK, CDR2 SYGVNS. CDR3 bases: TGTGCCAGCAGGGCGGGCTCCAATCAGCCCCAGCATTTT. It specifies CASRAGSNQPQHF.

The chain uses TRBV20-1 and TRBJ2-5, with a tentative D call TRBD2 (5 bases). Germline CDR1 is DFQATT and CDR2 is SNEGSKA (reference sequence). The CDR3 consists of 14 residues. Trimming took 3 bases from V and 0 from J, leaving 11 bases between them. This chain's CDR3 is CSASRREYQETQYF. Written as DNA, the CDR3 is TGCAGTGCTAGTCGAAGGGAGTACCAAGAGACCCAGTACTTC.

The gene calls are TRBV9 and TRBJ1-4, with D possibly being TRBD1 (5 bases). The CDR3 contains 15 residues. With 0 bases removed from V and 7 bases from J, the gap between germline ends came to 13 bases. CDR1 and CDR2 from the germline V gene are SGDLS and YYNGEE. The CDR3 here is CASSVGIGVIEKLFF. CDR3 DNA sequence: TGTGCCAGCAGCGTAGGGATAGGGGTGATTGAAAAACTGTTTTTT. The full variable domain, rest sourced from reference TRBV9 and TRBJ1-4, is DSGVTQTPKHLITATGQRVTLRCSPRSGDLSVYWYQQSLDQGLQFLIQYYNGEERAKGNILERFSAQQFPDLHSELNLSSLELGDSALYFCASSVGIGVIEKLFFGSGTQLSVL.

The genes are TRBV29-1 and TRBJ1-2, with 7 positions matching TRBD1. The CDR3 spans 13 residues. From germline, CDR1 is SQVTM and CDR2 ANQGSEA. Trimming cost V 3 bases and J 7 bases; bases outside gene matches: 8. The CDR3 loop is CSVEGRQGVGYTF. CDR3 sequence (DNA): TGCAGCGTTGAGGGGAGACAGGGTGTTGGCTACACCTTC.

The V call is TRBV30, the J call TRBJ2-5; 8 positions agree with TRBD2. The CDR3 is 16 amino acids. V shed 2 bases, J shed 2 bases, and the junction held 10 bases outside the gene matches. CDR1 and CDR2 (germline): GTSNPN, SVGIG (reference sequence). In DNA form, the CDR3 reads TGTGCCTGGAGTTTCCCTGGCGCTAGCGGGCAAGAGACCCAGTACTTC. Protein: CAWSFPGASGQETQYF.

The chain carries TRBV15 and TRBJ2-7; 8 bases agree with TRBD2. The length of the CDR3 is 16 residues. Trimming cost V 1 base and J 4 bases; bases outside gene matches: 9. The germline V gene encodes CDR1 LNHNV and CDR2 YYDKDF (reference sequence). The CDR3: CATSRVSGSLRYEQYF. The DNA for the CDR3 is TGTGCCACCAGCAGAGTGAGCGGGAGTTTGCGGTACGAGCAGTACTTC.

This chain uses TRBV15 with TRBJ1-4, with TRBD1 identical over 8 bases. CDR1 and CDR2 (germline): LNHNV, YYDKDF (reference sequence). J gave up 8 bases and V 0 bases, and 5 bases lay outside the gene matches. The CDR3 spans 15 residues. DNA for the CDR3: TGTGCCACCAGCAGAGATGCAGGGGGCGGAGAAAAACTGTTTTTT. It codes for CATSRDAGGGEKLFF.

This rearrangement joins TRBV5-1 to TRBJ2-1; TRBD2 matches at 13 bases. Germline values: CDR1 SGHRS, CDR2 YFSETQ. This CDR3 contains 18 residues. Trimming cost V 4 bases and J 0 bases; bases outside gene matches: 7. As DNA, the CDR3 is TGCGCCAGCAGCCCCCAGGGACTAGCGGGAAGCTCCTACAATGAGCAGTTCTTC. Encoded protein: CASSPQGLAGSSYNEQFF.

The chain recombines TRBV2 with TRBJ1-2; D unresolved. Trimming stripped 2 bases from V and 5 bases from J, with 12 bases between. This CDR3 comprises 14 residues. Germline CDR1 SNHLY, CDR2 FYNNEI. CDR3 sequence: CASSEFADTYGYTF. The CDR3, as DNA: TGTGCCAGCAGTGAATTTGCTGATACATATGGCTACACCTTC.

This chain uses TRBV6-5 with TRBJ1-2; D unclear. V was clipped by 2 bases and J by 2 bases, with 9 bases between them. The CDR3 is 14 residues long. Looked up from germline, CDR1 is MNHEY and CDR2 is SVGAGI. The CDR3 coding sequence is TGTGCCAGCAGTTACACCGGGGTGAACTATGGCTACACCTTC. It is translated as CASSYTGVNYGYTF.

The J gene is TRBJ2-7, the V gene TRBV28, with 16 bases matching TRBD2. The CDR3 has 15 residues. V gave up 6 bases and J gave up 1 base; unmatched junction bases: 0. Germline assignment: CDR1 MDHEN and CDR2 SYDVKM. In DNA, the CDR3 is TGTGCCAGCAGGGGACTAGCGGGAGGGTCCTACGAGCAGTACTTC. It yields the protein CASRGLAGGSYEQYF.

This chain links TRBV19 with TRBJ2-7; TRBD2 aligns across 10 bases. CDR1 LNHDA and CDR2 SQIVND come from the germline V gene (reference sequence). J was trimmed by 7 bases and V by 3 bases; bases with no gene match: 6. This CDR3 has 14 amino acids. The CDR3 nucleotides read TGTGCCAGTAGTATTCCTAGCGGGAGTGGAGAGCAGTACTTC. Its protein product is CASSIPSGSGEQYF.

In this sample, this clone turned up once. The V call is TRBV10-1, the J call TRBJ1-2; 7 nucleotides line up with TRBD1. The germline V gene has CDR1 WNHNN and CDR2 SYGVQD (reference sequence). The CDR3 spans 13 residues. The ends lost 6 bases at V and 4 bases at J; junction bases unmatched: 5. The CDR3 nucleotides read TGCGCCAGCAGCAGGGACAGAAGCTATGGCTACACCTTC. Translated: CASSRDRSYGYTF.

The chain employs TRBV6-5 and TRBJ2-5; 7 bases are shared with TRBD1. Germline values: CDR1 MNHEY, CDR2 SVGAGI. Trimming took 6 bases from V and 3 from J; bases not matched to a gene: 4. CDR3 length: 13 amino acids. The CDR3 region has the DNA TGTGCCAGCAGCCTTGGGACAGAAGAGACCCAGTACTTC. Amino acids: CASSLGTEETQYF.

The V call is TRBV11-3, the J call TRBJ2-7; 12 nucleotides agree with TRBD1. The CDR3 is 18 residues long. Per the germline V gene, CDR1 is SGHNT and CDR2 is YENEEA. After removal of 8 bases from V and 0 bases from J, the junction contained 14 bases not matched to a gene. This CDR3 reads CASVRGTGGTGGSYEQYF. The CDR3 nucleotides read TGTGCCAGCGTTAGGGGGACAGGGGGCACGGGGGGCTCCTACGAGCAGTACTTC.